This T cell receptor beta chain is drawn from a study of a mutant IDH1 vaccine in newly diagnosed glioma. The time point: week 35, safety follow-up. In the vaccine, a single dose held 300 ug of the mutant IDH1 20-mer peptide, along with topical imiquimod. The patients received vaccinations eight times, in weeks 1, 3, 5, 7, 11, 15, 19 and 23. A remark on this clone: Its antigen is unknown. The junction differs from germline at one of its ends, possibly a read error.

The method was immunoSEQ multiplex PCR; TCRdb's version includes in-frame clones alone and lacks a portion of them. Of fewer than 35,000 clones listed, roughly 77% were seen once; the top ten hold 15%. This CDR3 comprises 9 residues. Germline V gene sequence: CDR1 DFQATT, CDR2 SNEGSKA (reference sequence). The chain recombines TRBV20-1 with TRBJ2-3, with a weak D call TRBD1 (5 bases). Sample: PBMCs, taken from a glioma patient whose treatment included an IDH1 peptide vaccine. This sequence was found in a young man with glioma. The CDR3 loop is CSAAPEQDF. The CDR3 nucleotides read TGCAGTGCCGCCCCGGAACAGGATTTT.